This TCR beta chain was obtained from a study of shared clonotypes between healthy human individuals. Turning to the study itself: With ages of 18 to 49, the donors were two women and a few men.

In germline, CDR1 is SGHRS, CDR2 YFSETQ. This CDR3 has 14 residues. V was cut by 2 bases and J by 0 bases, with 9 bases left in between. Points from the study as a whole: Sorted-subset samples were not fully sequenced, rarefaction indicated.

As processed by the authors: Filtering differed, since immunoSEQ gave only junction sequences and no quality scores. Profiled with immunoSEQ multiplex PCR; TCRdb holds only in-frame clones, not every one. V and J calls and clone size are as listed in that table; D and trimming were resolved from the DNA. The repertoire holds approximately 2.5 million clones, 90% to 95% seen once, with 0.13% to 0.15% in the top ten. Regarding this clone: Its antigen is still unknown.

This chain links TRBV5-1 with TRBJ2-7, with D unclear. The source of this sequence is a man between 18 and 35 years old in good health. Sequences were obtained from naive CD4+ T cells sorted from blood. As to subset: CD45RA+ positively selected. CDR3 region: CASSFWRPSYEQYF. CDR3 coding DNA: TGCGCCAGCAGCTTTTGGCGACCCTCCTACGAGCAGTACTTC.